This T cell receptor beta chain comes out of a study of blood T cell repertoires in COVID-19. Turning to the study itself: The United States, Italy and Spain supplied acute and convalescent COVID-19 samples. Nucleic acid was either cDNA or gDNA, and it came from T cells, B-cell-depleted T cells, or PBMCs.

Original handling: Amplification of reference gene primers was used by the study to estimate nucleated cell counts. Sequencing used immunoSEQ multiplex PCR; TCRdb keeps in-frame clones, though not all of them. V, J and clone size were drawn from that table, and D and trimming were deduced from the DNA. The sample includes a few hundred thousand clones, about 84% seen only once; the top ten take around 1.7%. The CDR3 covers 15 residues. The germline gives CDR1 KGHDR, CDR2 SFDVKD. The V gene lost 3 bases and the J gene lost 5 bases, with 13 bases spanning the gap. V and J are TRBV24-1 and TRBJ2-1; D not resolved. The sequencing input was peripheral blood. This receptor was taken from a woman in her forties or fifties with acute or convalescent COVID-19. The CDR3 DNA reads TGTGCCACCAGTGATCCCCACGGTCCAAACAATGAGCAGTTCTTC. Its translation is CATSDPHGPNNEQFF.